This T cell receptor (beta chain) was sequenced in a study of identical twins. TCRdb re-called the 5' RACE reads with MiXCR, one entry per CDR3 protein. Of 200,000 to 300,000 distinct CDR3 sequences in the sample, 5.5% to 7% were seen once. In this sample, this clonotype turned up many times. This CDR3 region has 14 residues. Germline loops: CDR1 SGHAT, CDR2 FQNNGV. V trimming: 10 bases; J trimming: 1 base; junction bases outside the gene matches: 8. The same data also contributed to another study, on yellow fever vaccine responses in identical twins.

V usage is TRBV11-2 and J usage is TRBJ2-3, with TRBD2 identical over 7 bases. The receptor was isolated from a woman aged 18-29 years in good health. The sample comprised memory (CD45RO+) T cells sorted from blood. This CDR3 reads CATDLGGGTDTQYF. The CDR3 DNA reads TGTGCCACCGACCTGGGGGGGGGCACAGATACGCAGTATTTT.